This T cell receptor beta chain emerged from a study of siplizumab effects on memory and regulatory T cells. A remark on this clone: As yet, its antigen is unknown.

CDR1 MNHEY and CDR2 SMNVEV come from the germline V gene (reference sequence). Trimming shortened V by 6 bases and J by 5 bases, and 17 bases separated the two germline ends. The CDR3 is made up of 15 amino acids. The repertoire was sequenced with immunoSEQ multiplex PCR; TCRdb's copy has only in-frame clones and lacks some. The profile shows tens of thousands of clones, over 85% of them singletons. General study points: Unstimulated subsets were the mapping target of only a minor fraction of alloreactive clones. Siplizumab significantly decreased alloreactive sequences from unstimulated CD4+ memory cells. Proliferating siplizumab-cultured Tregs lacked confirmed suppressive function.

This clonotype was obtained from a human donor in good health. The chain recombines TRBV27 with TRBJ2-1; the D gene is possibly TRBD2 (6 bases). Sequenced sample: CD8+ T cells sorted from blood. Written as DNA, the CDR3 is TGTGCCAGCAGCTTAAGCGGAGGGCTTCACAATGAGCAGTTCTTC. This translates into CASSLSGGLHNEQFF.